One and the same sample provided the 15 T cell receptor beta chains below, sequenced in a study of blood T cell repertoires in COVID-19. Repertoires were generated with immunoSEQ multiplex PCR, while TCRdb's copy carries only in-frame clones and drops some. The profile shows about 360,000 clones, less than 90% of them singletons. The sample consisted of peripheral blood. The receptors shown here come from a woman in her sixties with COVID-19, enrolled during active disease.

This chain connects TRBV19 to TRBJ1-1; 10 nucleotides align to TRBD1. V trimming: 5 bases; J trimming: 10 bases; junction bases outside the gene matches: 7. Germline-derived CDR1 and CDR2 are LNHDA and SQIVND (reference sequence). The CDR3 contains 13 residues. CDR3 residues: CASSVDRGPGAFF. Written as DNA, the CDR3 is TGTGCCAGTAGTGTCGACAGGGGGCCCGGAGCTTTCTTT.

The chain is built from TRBV30 and TRBJ2-7; 8 bases line up with TRBD2. Germline values: CDR1 GTSNPN, CDR2 SVGIG (reference sequence). CDR3 length: 11 amino acids. V shed 1 base and J 11 bases; nucleotides not matched to a gene: 4. This chain's CDR3 is CAWSGSGVEYF. CDR3 DNA: TGTGCCTGGAGTGGTAGCGGGGTGGAGTACTTC.

The J gene is TRBJ1-1, the V gene TRBV5-1, with D possibly matching TRBD1 (5 bases). V lost 4 bases and J 1 base, leaving 14 bases between the germline ends. Germline V gene data show CDR1 as SGHRS and CDR2 as YFSETQ. The CDR3 sequence is 15 residues long. CDR3 sequence (DNA): TGCGCCAGCAGCCTGGACCTTACAGGGAACACTGAAGCTTTCTTT. Protein product: CASSLDLTGNTEAFF.

The V gene is TRBV6-5, the J gene TRBJ1-2; D is unclear. The CDR3 consists of 16 residues. V shed 1 base and J shed 6 bases, with 18 bases lying between them. Germline CDR1 reads MNHEY; CDR2 reads SVGAGI. CDR3 residues: CASSYLGRAGRNGYTF. CDR3 coding DNA: TGTGCCAGCAGTTACTTGGGGAGGGCTGGGCGGAATGGCTACACCTTC.

The chain links TRBV5-1 to TRBJ2-7, with 8 bases aligning to TRBD2. CDR1 SGHRS and CDR2 YFSETQ come from the germline V gene. The CDR3 extends over 16 amino acids. V shed 0 bases and J 5 bases; nucleotides not matched to a gene: 10. Here the CDR3 reads CASSLAGGGRYHEQYF. The CDR3, as DNA: TGCGCCAGCAGCTTGGCCGGGGGGGGGCGGTACCACGAGCAGTACTTC.

This clone was observed a single time. The rearrangement uses TRBV18 and TRBJ1-3, with TRBD1 as a possible D gene (5 bases). The CDR3 is 14 amino acids. CDR1 and CDR2 (germline): KGHSH, LQKENI. The V end was cut by 3 bases, the J end by 3 bases, with 9 bases between. The CDR3 region is CASSPQGVGNTIYF. Here the CDR3 DNA reads TGTGCCAGCTCACCTCAGGGTGTTGGAAACACCATATATTTT.

The chain couples TRBV6-5 to TRBJ1-5; TRBD1 might be the D (5 bases). This CDR3 has 13 amino acids. Trimming stripped 7 bases from V and 2 bases from J, with 9 bases between. Germline V gene lookup returns CDR1 MNHEY and CDR2 SVGAGI. DNA of the CDR3: TGTGCCAGCACGGGGGGGGGCAATCAGCCCCAGCATTTT. This codes for CASTGGGNQPQHF.

The chain uses TRBV19 and TRBJ1-2, with a weak D call TRBD1 (6 bases). CDR1 and CDR2 (germline): LNHDA, SQIVND (reference sequence). The CDR3 covers 12 residues. The V gene lost 7 bases and the J gene lost 11 bases, with 17 bases spanning the gap. This CDR3 is CASNGDMRRYTF. Written as DNA, the CDR3 is TGTGCCAGTAACGGGGACATGCGTCGTTACACCTTC.

The chain uses TRBV5-1 and TRBJ2-7; weak D call: TRBD1 (7 bases). The V gene lost 3 bases and the J gene lost 0 bases, with 13 bases spanning the gap. The CDR3 covers 15 residues. The germline V gene has CDR1 SGHRS and CDR2 YFSETQ. CDR3 residues: CASSWGQGGSYEQYF. The CDR3 nucleotides read TGCGCCAGCAGCTGGGGTCAGGGGGGCTCCTACGAGCAGTACTTC.

This chain joins TRBV5-4 and TRBJ2-1; 8 positions agree with TRBD2. The CDR3 contains 19 residues. The V and J ends lost 4 bases and 6 bases, in that order; junction bases with no gene match: 21. Per germline, CDR1 SGHNT and CDR2 YYREEE (reference sequence). DNA for the CDR3: TGTGCCAGCAGCCCAGGAGCTAGCGGGTTTTTGTTGGTCGTCAATGAGCAGTTCTTC. The encoded protein is CASSPGASGFLLVVNEQFF. Full variable domain (missing parts from reference TRBV5-4 and TRBJ2-1): ETGVTQSPTHLIKTRGQQVTLRCSSQSGHNTVSWYQQALGQGPQFIFQYYREEENGRGNFPPRFSGLQFPNYSSELNVNALELDDSALYLCASSPGASGFLLVVNEQFFGPGTRLTVL.

This clone was counted a single time. V and J are TRBV5-6 and TRBJ1-1, with D uncertain. The germline gives CDR1 SGHDT, CDR2 YYEEEE. The V and J ends lost 2 bases and 5 bases respectively, with 7 bases between them. The CDR3 totals 12 residues. The CDR3 loop reads CASSFSLTEAFF. CDR3 in DNA: TGTGCCAGCAGCTTCTCGTTGACTGAAGCTTTCTTT.

The CDR3 bases are TGCGCCAGCGCGGGGCTAGCGGGGGGGCTCAATGAGCAGTTCTTC. Its translation: CASAGLAGGLNEQFF. The genes are TRBV4-1 and TRBJ2-1, with TRBD2 identical over 12 bases. Unmatched junction bases numbered 8, after V lost 8 bases and J lost 6 bases. This CDR3 contains 15 residues. Germline V gene lookup returns CDR1 MGHRA and CDR2 YSYEKL.

The chain's CDR3 is CASSQDPRAPLGGYTF. The CDR3 nucleotides are TGCGCCAGCAGCCAAGATCCGCGGGCCCCTTTAGGTGGCTACACCTTC. The chain carries TRBV4-3 and TRBJ1-2; D not certain. CDR3 size: 16 residues. V shed 0 bases and J shed 7 bases, with 18 bases lying between them. The germline CDR1 and CDR2 sequences are LGHNA and YSLEER.

The table lists this clone with a count of one. The genes are TRBV10-3 and TRBJ1-5; D is unclear. V was trimmed by 0 bases and J by 4 bases, leaving 10 bases between them. The CDR3 is 15 amino acids. Germline V gene data show CDR1 as ENHRY and CDR2 as SYGVKD. DNA of the CDR3: TGTGCCATCAGTGAGTCTGAGGCGGAGAATCAGCCCCAGCATTTT. Translating gives CAISESEAENQPQHF.

The chain links TRBV4-3 to TRBJ1-1; D not resolved. The CDR3 consists of 15 residues. Per germline, CDR1 LGHNA and CDR2 YSLEER. Trimming stripped 0 bases from V and 0 bases from J, with 8 bases between. CDR3 sequence (DNA): TGCGCCAGCAGCCAAGAGGAGTTCCTGAACACTGAAGCTTTCTTT. This translates into CASSQEEFLNTEAFF.